This T cell receptor beta chain was captured by sequencing in a study of beta chain features in type 1 diabetes. Findings of the study overall: Patients showed naive, central memory and Treg TCRB repertoires that appeared more similar than those of healthy donors. People with Type 1 diabetes carried modestly yet significantly shorter TCRB CDR3s in all four CD4+ subsets. Whether TCRB rearrangement is influenced by HLA type went unresolved here.

Sequencing targeted expressed TCRB transcripts, as all isolated RNA had been reverse transcribed. Generated by immunoSEQ multiplex PCR, the TCRdb table keeps only in-frame clones and is missing some. The repertoire includes roughly 350,000 clones, around a tenth of them detected once, and about 0.64% sits in the top ten. This clone was found a few times. What it binds is unknown. Germline V lookup: CDR1 GTSNPN, CDR2 SVGIG (reference sequence). V was trimmed by 0 bases and J by 1 base, leaving 3 bases between them. The CDR3 spans 12 residues. The sequence was collected from a man aged 25-40 years with type 1 diabetes. V and J are TRBV30 and TRBJ1-2, with D unclear. Sequences were obtained from central memory CD4+ T cells from blood. CDR3 DNA sequence: TGTGCCTGGAGTGTATATAACTATGGCTACACCTTC. The encoded protein is CAWSVYNYGYTF.